Listed here are 21 T cell receptor beta chains from one sample, sequenced in a study of CD8+ T cells in alopecia areata. Investigators isolated RNA and reverse transcribed it into cDNA to act as the sequencing template. Measured with immunoSEQ multiplex PCR; TCRdb has only the in-frame clones, and not every one. Of about 130,000 clones listed, approximately 49% were seen once; the top ten hold roughly a sixth. The sequencing here drew on CD8+ T cells sorted from blood, taken at week 0. The source is a human donor with alopecia areata.

The rearrangement uses TRBV13 and TRBJ1-5; D is ambiguous. Germline CDR1 reads PRHDT; CDR2 reads FYEKMQ (reference sequence). This CDR3 contains 16 residues. V was cut by 0 bases and J by 0 bases, with 9 bases left in between. The CDR3 is CASSLGRPVSNQPQHF. Written as DNA, the CDR3 is TGTGCCAGCAGCTTAGGCCGGCCAGTTAGCAATCAGCCCCAGCATTTT.

The chain combines TRBV30 with TRBJ2-7, with 7 bases matching TRBD1. V trimming: 0 bases; J trimming: 2 bases; junction bases outside the gene matches: 7. Germline V lookup: CDR1 GTSNPN, CDR2 SVGIG (reference sequence). This CDR3 contains 15 residues. The CDR3 is CAWSVPGQSPYEQYF. In nucleotides, the CDR3 is TGTGCCTGGAGTGTACCGGGACAGTCGCCCTACGAGCAGTACTTC.

On this clone: Mismatch with germline at one junction end may stem from a read error. The rearrangement uses TRBV13 and TRBJ1-4; D is uncertain. CDR1 is PRHDT and CDR2 is FYEKMQ in the germline V gene (reference sequence). The CDR3 consists of 13 residues. The DNA of the CDR3 is TGTGCCAGCAGCACCAAGACTAACGAAAAACTGTTTTTT. As protein: CASSTKTNEKLFF.

V gene TRBV30 combines with J gene TRBJ2-7; D is possibly TRBD1 (6 bases). The CDR3 is 14 amino acids. Germline-derived CDR1 and CDR2 are GTSNPN and SVGIG (reference sequence). Trimming removed 4 bases at V and 0 bases at J, with 13 bases between. The CDR3 sequence is CAWNRRDTSYEQYF. Written as DNA, the CDR3 is TGTGCCTGGAACCGTCGGGACACCTCCTACGAGCAGTACTTC. The full variable domain, completed using reference TRBV30 and TRBJ2-7, is SQTIHQWPATLVQPVGSPLSLECTVEGTSNPNLYWYRQAAGRGLQLLFYSVGIGQISSEVPQNLSASRPQDRQFILSSKKLLLSDSGFYLCAWNRRDTSYEQYFGPGTRLTVT.

This clone came up a few times. The genes are TRBV27 and TRBJ1-5; no clear D. The germline gives CDR1 MNHEY, CDR2 SMNVEV (reference sequence). Trimming pared 4 bases from V and 0 bases from J, leaving 7 bases between. The CDR3 has 14 residues. CDR3 protein: CASSSQNSNQPQHF. In DNA, the CDR3 is TGTGCCAGCAGTTCCCAAAATAGCAATCAGCCCCAGCATTTT.

This chain joins TRBV27 and TRBJ1-1; D is uncertain. Germline V gene lookup returns CDR1 MNHEY and CDR2 SMNVEV (reference sequence). This CDR3 has 13 amino acids. V was shortened by 5 bases and J by 0 bases, with 7 bases between the two germline ends. CDR3 in DNA: TGTGCCAGCAGTCCCCGAATGAACACTGAAGCTTTCTTT. Translation: CASSPRMNTEAFF.

On this clone itself: Additional DNA sequences in this sample encode the identical CDR3. The rearrangement joins TRBV4-3 to TRBJ1-5; D perhaps matches TRBD1 (5 bases). CDR3 length: 14 amino acids. V was cut by 0 bases and J by 4 bases, with 7 bases left in between. Germline CDR1 is LGHNA and CDR2 is YSLEER. The CDR3 nucleotides read TGCGCCAGCAGCCAAGAGTGGGGGAATCAGCCCCAGCATTTT. Amino acids: CASSQEWGNQPQHF.

The chain uses TRBV30 and TRBJ2-3; 8 bases match TRBD2. After removal of 0 bases from V and 5 bases from J, the junction contained 7 bases not matched to a gene. Germline-derived CDR1 and CDR2 are GTSNPN and SVGIG (reference sequence). This CDR3 has 15 amino acids. The CDR3 DNA sequence: TGTGCCTGGAGTGTGCGGGGGGCCACTGAAGATACGCAGTATTTT. Residues: CAWSVRGATEDTQYF.

V and J are TRBV5-6 and TRBJ1-1, with 8 positions matching TRBD1. The CDR3 has 14 amino acids. Germline values: CDR1 SGHDT, CDR2 YYEEEE. Trimming at V came to 3 bases and at J to 3 bases, leaving 4 bases not matched to a gene. This CDR3 is CASSWTGTHTEAFF. In DNA, the CDR3 is TGTGCCAGCAGCTGGACAGGGACGCACACTGAAGCTTTCTTT.

The V call is TRBV19, the J call TRBJ2-2, with no clear D. Deletions cut 7 bases from V and 3 bases from J, with 9 bases between. CDR3 length: 13 residues. Germline V CDR1 and CDR2: LNHDA, SQIVND (reference sequence). The CDR3 sequence is CASTLLYTGELFF. The CDR3 coding sequence is TGTGCCAGTACTCTCCTATACACCGGGGAGCTGTTTTTT.

This clone was detected a few times. A junction end diverges from the germline sequence, so it may reflect a read error. The chain uses TRBV16 and TRBJ2-7, with a possible D match to TRBD2 (6 bases). The CDR3 runs to 14 residues. CDR1 KGHSY and CDR2 FQNENV come from the germline V gene. CDR3 amino acids: CASSLWGVDDEQYF. As DNA, the CDR3 is TGTGCCAGCAGCCTCTGGGGGGTGGATGACGAGCAGTACTTT.

This chain joins TRBV6-1 and TRBJ2-3; 8 positions agree with TRBD1. The CDR3 runs 16 residues. The ends lost 0 bases at V and 2 bases at J; junction bases unmatched: 4. CDR1 is MNHNS and CDR2 is SASEGT in the germline V gene. Here the CDR3 reads CASSEARRGHTDTQYF. CDR3 DNA: TGTGCCAGCAGTGAAGCGCGCAGGGGGCACACAGATACGCAGTATTTT.

Comments on this clone: Other DNA sequences within the sample encode an identical CDR3. The rearrangement links TRBV19 to TRBJ1-6; TRBD1 might be the D (5 bases). The V gene's germline CDR1 is LNHDA and CDR2 SQIVND (reference sequence). The CDR3 extends over 14 amino acids. V was trimmed by 3 bases and J by 4 bases, leaving 7 bases between them. CDR3 loop: CASSIRDYNSPLHF. As DNA, the CDR3 is TGTGCCAGTAGTATCAGGGATTATAATTCACCCCTCCACTTT.

The chain combines TRBV12-5 with TRBJ1-6; D not certain. CDR1 LGHNT and CDR2 FRNRAP come from the germline V gene. The length of the CDR3 is 11 residues. Trimming cost V 3 bases and J 10 bases, with 4 bases left between them. CDR3 region: CASGFGSPLHF. CDR3 in DNA: TGTGCTAGTGGTTTTGGGTCACCCCTCCACTTT.

The table lists this clone with a few counts. V usage is TRBV5-1 and J usage is TRBJ2-5; D gene unclear. The CDR3 extends over 16 amino acids. Trimming removed 3 bases at V and 5 bases at J, with 20 bases between. Germline V gene lookup returns CDR1 SGHRS and CDR2 YFSETQ. The CDR3 loop is CASSSDRASRRETQYF. The CDR3 nucleotides read TGCGCCAGCAGCTCTGACCGGGCCTCACGACGGGAGACCCAGTACTTC. The full variable domain, its missing parts supplied by reference TRBV5-1 and TRBJ2-5, is KAGVTQTPRYLIKTRGQQVTLSCSPISGHRSVSWYQQTPGQGLQFLFEYFSETQRNKGNFPGRFSGRQFSNSRSEMNVSTLELGDSALYLCASSSDRASRRETQYFGPGTRLLVL.

The chain recombines TRBV9 with TRBJ1-2; D is ambiguous. Per the germline V gene, CDR1 is SGDLS and CDR2 is YYNGEE. Deletions cut 0 bases from V and 2 bases from J, with 14 bases between. The CDR3 totals 16 residues. The chain's CDR3 is CASSVATWTSNYGYTF. In DNA, the CDR3 is TGTGCCAGCAGCGTAGCTACTTGGACCTCAAACTATGGCTACACCTTC. Looking up the rest from reference TRBV9 and TRBJ1-2 gives the full variable domain: DSGVTQTPKHLITATGQRVTLRCSPRSGDLSVYWYQQSLDQGLQFLIQYYNGEERAKGNILERFSAQQFPDLHSELNLSSLELGDSALYFCASSVATWTSNYGYTFGSGTRLTVV.

The rearrangement uses TRBV29-1 and TRBJ1-2; the match to TRBD1 covers 7 bases. Germline trimming cut 3 bases from V and 2 bases from J; bases unmatched to any gene: 15. The CDR3 is made up of 17 amino acids. CDR1 is SQVTM and CDR2 is ANQGSEA in the germline V gene. The CDR3, as DNA: TGCAGCGTTGAGGACCGGGACAGCTCCCGCCGGAACTATGGCTACACCTTC. Its protein product is CSVEDRDSSRRNYGYTF.

CDR3 DNA sequence: TGCGCCACTTATAACACTGAAGCTTTCTTT. Residues: CATYNTEAFF. The chain joins TRBV10-2 to TRBJ1-1, with D unresolved. Germline V gives CDR1 WSHSY, CDR2 SAAADI. This CDR3 region has 10 residues. Trimming took 10 bases from V and 2 from J, leaving 5 bases between them.

The genes are TRBV4-1 and TRBJ1-2, with 8 bases identical to TRBD1. V shed 0 bases and J 6 bases; nucleotides not matched to a gene: 6. CDR1 and CDR2 from the germline V gene are MGHRA and YSYEKL. The CDR3 is 15 residues long. This chain's CDR3 is CASSQEPGQGHGYTF. The CDR3 DNA reads TGCGCCAGCAGCCAAGAGCCCGGACAGGGCCATGGCTACACCTTC.

The J gene is TRBJ2-1, the V gene TRBV7-3; possibly TRBD1 for D (5 bases). This CDR3 contains 15 residues. V was pared by 1 base and J by 0 bases, with 7 bases between. Germline CDR1 reads SGHTA; CDR2 reads FQGTGA. The CDR3 spells CASSLRGSSYNEQFF. CDR3 sequence (DNA): TGTGCCAGCAGCTTAAGGGGCAGCTCCTACAATGAGCAGTTCTTC.

The rearrangement joins TRBV30 to TRBJ1-2; D remains ambiguous. This CDR3 spans 14 amino acids. Germline V lookup: CDR1 GTSNPN, CDR2 SVGIG (reference sequence). V lost 0 bases and J 3 bases, leaving 11 bases between the germline ends. DNA of the CDR3: TGTGCCTGGAGTGTACAGAGACGGGACTATGGCTACACCTTC. Protein: CAWSVQRRDYGYTF.